What follows are 22 T cell receptor beta chains derived from one specimen sequenced in a study of cytotoxic CD8 clonotypes in ibrutinib-treated CLL. Data came from immunoSEQ multiplex PCR; TCRdb stores just in-frame clones and leaves some out. The table includes hundreds of thousands of clones, about 80% detected once. Specimen: PBMCs, collected before ibrutinib treatment. The receptors stem from a human donor with chronic lymphocytic leukemia.

The chain is built from TRBV27 and TRBJ2-1, with D tentatively TRBD1 (5 bases). Germline V gene sequence: CDR1 MNHEY, CDR2 SMNVEV (reference sequence). Trimming removed 3 bases at V and 2 bases at J, with 8 bases between. This CDR3 contains 14 residues. CDR3 amino acids: CASSFSTAYNEQFF. The DNA for the CDR3 is TGTGCCAGCAGTTTTTCGACAGCCTACAATGAGCAGTTCTTC.

The chain has TRBV29-1 and TRBJ1-1; D is uncertain. The germline V and J ends were trimmed by 4 bases and 6 bases, with 6 bases remaining between them. The CDR3 is made up of 10 amino acids. Germline CDR1 reads SQVTM; CDR2 reads ANQGSEA. The CDR3 bases are TGCAGCGTTGGATTCCCTGAAGCTTTCTTT. This gives the protein CSVGFPEAFF.

CDR3 DNA sequence: TGTGCCAGCAGCTTCGGGATACAAGAGACCCAGTACTTC. Protein sequence: CASSFGIQETQYF. The chain links TRBV5-4 to TRBJ2-5, with D possibly TRBD2 on 5 matching bases. V lost 2 bases to trimming and J lost 2 bases, with 7 bases between them. The germline V gene has CDR1 SGHNT and CDR2 YYREEE (reference sequence). The CDR3 runs to 13 residues. Drawing the rest from reference TRBV5-4 and TRBJ2-5, the complete variable domain is ETGVTQSPTHLIKTRGQQVTLRCSSQSGHNTVSWYQQALGQGPQFIFQYYREEENGRGNFPPRFSGLQFPNYSSELNVNALELDDSALYLCASSFGIQETQYFGPGTRLLVL.

This clone was detected once. This chain joins TRBV10-2 and TRBJ1-5; D is unresolved. The V end lost 4 bases, the J end lost 6 bases, and 10 bases lay between the germline ends. Germline V gives CDR1 WSHSY, CDR2 SAAADI. The CDR3 has 13 residues. The CDR3 coding sequence is TGCGCCAGCAGTGGGAACATATTTCAGCCCCAGCATTTT. It specifies CASSGNIFQPQHF.

The chain recombines TRBV7-3 with TRBJ2-1; D is uncertain. Trimming removed 8 bases at V and 0 bases at J, with 8 bases between. Looked up from germline, CDR1 is SGHTA and CDR2 is FQGTGA. The CDR3 sequence is 13 residues long. Here the CDR3 reads CASGLRSYNEQFF. The CDR3 region has the DNA TGTGCCAGCGGTCTGCGCTCCTACAATGAGCAGTTCTTC.

This chain links TRBV6-4 with TRBJ2-7; 10 nucleotides agree with TRBD2. This CDR3 is built from 11 residues. V shed 9 bases, J shed 9 bases, and the junction held 5 bases outside the gene matches. Germline V CDR1 and CDR2: MRHNA, SNTAGT. The DNA for the CDR3 is TGTGCCAGTCCTATAGCGGGAGGGCAGTACTTC. Protein sequence: CASPIAGGQYF.

The V call is TRBV4-1, the J call TRBJ2-5; 11 bases align to TRBD2. The CDR3 totals 14 residues. The ends lost 5 bases at V and 5 bases at J; junction bases unmatched: 4. From germline, CDR1 is MGHRA and CDR2 YSYEKL. CDR3 nucleotides: TGCGCCAGCAGCTTAAGGACTAGCGGGGAGACCCAGTACTTC. Amino acids: CASSLRTSGETQYF.

J is TRBJ2-2 and V is TRBV11-2; 9 nucleotides match TRBD2. J gave up 1 base and V 5 bases, and 2 bases lay outside the gene matches. CDR3 length: 15 residues. Germline V lookup: CDR1 SGHAT, CDR2 FQNNGV. The CDR3 reads CASSKTSGNTGELFF. CDR3 in DNA: TGTGCCAGCAGCAAGACTAGCGGGAACACCGGGGAGCTGTTTTTT.

J is TRBJ1-5 and V is TRBV5-1, with D possibly matching TRBD1 (6 bases). Germline CDR1 reads SGHRS; CDR2 reads YFSETQ. V lost 1 base, J lost 2 bases, and 13 bases lay in between. The CDR3 contains 16 residues. CDR3 in amino acids: CASSLQGLGGNQPQHF. CDR3 coding DNA: TGCGCCAGCAGCTTGCAGGGGCTGGGGGGCAATCAGCCCCAGCATTTT. Supplemented by reference TRBV5-1 and TRBJ1-5, the full variable domain reads KAGVTQTPRYLIKTRGQQVTLSCSPISGHRSVSWYQQTPGQGLQFLFEYFSETQRNKGNFPGRFSGRQFSNSRSEMNVSTLELGDSALYLCASSLQGLGGNQPQHFGDGTRLSIL.

CDR3 sequence reads: CASSFSREQFF. DNA of the CDR3: TGTGCCAGCAGCTTCTCTCGCGAGCAGTTCTTC. The V gene is TRBV13, the J gene TRBJ2-1, with D hard to call. CDR3 length: 11 residues. Trimming cost V 3 bases and J 10 bases, with 7 bases left between them. CDR1 is PRHDT, CDR2 FYEKMQ, per germline (reference sequence).

The rearrangement uses TRBV5-1 and TRBJ1-4, with D possibly TRBD1 on 5 matching bases. Trimming removed 0 bases at V and 6 bases at J, with 15 bases between. Per germline, CDR1 SGHRS and CDR2 YFSETQ. The CDR3 extends over 16 amino acids. The CDR3 loop reads CASSLAWPGGDEKLFF. The CDR3 nucleotides read TGCGCCAGCAGCTTGGCCTGGCCTGGGGGAGATGAAAAACTGTTTTTT.

V is TRBV5-4 and J is TRBJ2-5; D is tentatively TRBD1 or TRBD2 (5 bases each). Trimming took off 3 bases at V and 7 bases at J, with 13 bases between the two ends. Germline V CDR1 and CDR2: SGHNT, YYREEE (reference sequence). CDR3 length equals 13 residues. CDR3 nucleotide sequence: TGTGCCAGCAGCTGGCAGGGAGTAGGGACCCAGTACTTC. Translation: CASSWQGVGTQYF.

The chain links TRBV7-6 to TRBJ1-1; the D gene is possibly TRBD1 (5 bases). V was clipped by 5 bases and J by 1 base, with 14 bases between them. This CDR3 spans 15 amino acids. CDR1 is SGHVS, CDR2 FNYEAQ, per germline. CDR3: CASSPPGRGNTEAFF. CDR3 bases: TGTGCCAGCAGCCCCCCGGGACGGGGGAACACTGAAGCTTTCTTT. The full variable domain, in which reference TRBV7-6 and TRBJ1-1 provide the parts outside the CDR3, is GAGVSQSPRYKVTKRGQDVALRCDPISGHVSLYWYRQALGQGPEFLTYFNYEAQQDKSGLPNDRFSAERPEGSISTLTIQRTEQRDSAMYRCASSPPGRGNTEAFFGQGTRLTVV.

This clone came up once. The chain employs TRBV28 and TRBJ2-7; 9 nucleotides align to TRBD2. The germline V gene has CDR1 MDHEN and CDR2 SYDVKM. The CDR3 consists of 13 residues. V gave up 4 bases and J gave up 5 bases; unmatched junction bases: 3. CDR3 sequence (DNA): TGTGCCAGCAGTTGGACTAGCGTAAACGAGCAGTACTTC. Protein: CASSWTSVNEQYF.

This sequence joins TRBV5-6 and TRBJ2-7, with 8 bases that match TRBD2. The CDR3 consists of 15 residues. Germline assignment: CDR1 SGHDT and CDR2 YYEEEE. The J segment lost 5 bases and the V segment lost 0 bases, leaving 7 bases of the junction unmatched. CDR3 DNA sequence: TGTGCCAGCAGCTTGGCACCGGGAGGGAGTAACGAGCAGTACTTC. Its protein is CASSLAPGGSNEQYF.

This clone was found a few times. The chain couples TRBV9 to TRBJ1-2; no definite D call. The CDR3 covers 15 residues. The germline V and J ends were trimmed by 0 bases and 2 bases, with 11 bases remaining between them. Per germline, CDR1 SGDLS and CDR2 YYNGEE. The CDR3 loop is CASSVGLSPNYGYTF. Here the CDR3 DNA reads TGTGCCAGCAGCGTAGGGCTTAGCCCAAACTATGGCTACACCTTC.

The table lists this clone with a few counts. J is TRBJ1-3 and V is TRBV5-4; no clear D gene. The CDR3 is 15 residues long. Trimming left V 4 bases short and J 1 base short, with 12 bases between. Germline CDR1 and CDR2: SGHNT and YYREEE (reference sequence). The chain's CDR3 is CASSMNAGSGNTIYF. The CDR3 bases are TGTGCCAGCAGCATGAATGCAGGATCTGGAAACACCATATATTTT. The complete variable domain, with remaining parts taken from reference TRBV5-4 and TRBJ1-3, reads ETGVTQSPTHLIKTRGQQVTLRCSSQSGHNTVSWYQQALGQGPQFIFQYYREEENGRGNFPPRFSGLQFPNYSSELNVNALELDDSALYLCASSMNAGSGNTIYFGEGSWLTVV.

A single count supports this clone. The chain combines TRBV27 with TRBJ1-2; the match to TRBD1 covers 7 bases. This CDR3 contains 14 residues. With 3 bases clipped from V and 5 bases from J, the junction kept 6 bases outside the gene matches. In germline, CDR1 is MNHEY, CDR2 SMNVEV (reference sequence). The DNA of the CDR3 is TGTGCCAGCAGTTTTGAGGGGGCGCATTATGGCTACACCTTC. Protein: CASSFEGAHYGYTF.

CDR3 residues: CASKRNGLVLYEQYF. CDR3 nucleotide sequence: TGTGCCAGCAAAAGAAACGGACTAGTGCTCTACGAGCAGTACTTC. The chain combines TRBV27 with TRBJ2-7, with TRBD2 identical over 7 bases. Germline V gene lookup returns CDR1 MNHEY and CDR2 SMNVEV (reference sequence). The CDR3 spans 15 residues. J gave up 3 bases and V 7 bases, and 12 bases lay outside the gene matches.

The chain uses TRBV18 and TRBJ1-1; 9 nucleotides align to TRBD1. The CDR3 is made up of 17 amino acids. CDR1 KGHSH and CDR2 LQKENI come from the germline V gene. V shed 2 bases, J shed 2 bases, and the junction held 9 bases outside the gene matches. CDR3 residues: CASSPVGTGNINTEAFF. The CDR3 nucleotides are TGTGCCAGCTCACCAGTCGGGACAGGGAACATTAACACTGAAGCTTTCTTT.

The gene calls are TRBV10-3 and TRBJ1-5; the D gene is possibly TRBD1 (5 bases). CDR3 length equals 13 residues. V was shortened by 6 bases and J by 3 bases, with 9 bases between the two germline ends. Germline CDR1 ENHRY, CDR2 SYGVKD. CDR3 DNA: TGTGCCATCAGAGGGGAACCCAATCAGCCCCAGCATTTT. Translation gives CAIRGEPNQPQHF.

The rearrangement joins TRBV5-1 to TRBJ2-1, with D perhaps TRBD2 (6 bases). Germline CDR1 and CDR2: SGHRS and YFSETQ. This CDR3 region has 15 residues. Between the trimmed V and J ends, which lost 0 bases and 4 bases, there was a span of 11 bases. CDR3 sequence: CASSLELAGYNEQFF. The CDR3 nucleotides are TGCGCCAGCAGCTTGGAACTAGCTGGGTACAATGAGCAGTTCTTC.